This T cell receptor (beta chain) stems from a study of blood T cells in healthy people across ages. General study points: There was no known CMV status for donors, so expanded clonotype changes were possibly confounded. A roughly linear age-dependent decrease characterized TCR beta diversity per million T cells.

Every donor provided roughly 9.1 milliliters of peripheral blood. Of note for this clonotype: Its antigen is not known.

Then a second PCR, running about 6 to 12 cycles, was carried out with a sample-barcoded 5' primer and a J-beta primer mix. All samples yielded 2.5 million or more CDR3-containing paired-end reads. TCRdb re-called the 5' RACE reads with MiXCR, one entry per CDR3 protein. The sample holds some 1.6 million distinct CDR3 sequences, around 35% seen once. Deletions cut 2 bases from V and 2 bases from J, with 16 bases between. The length of the CDR3 is 15 residues. From germline, CDR1 is DFQATT and CDR2 SNEGSKA (reference sequence). This rearrangement joins TRBV20-1 to TRBJ2-7; D remains ambiguous. The sequence was collected from a woman younger than 45 in good health. Material for sequencing was blood. The CDR3 bases are TGCAGTGCTAGATTTGGAGATCTGGGTCCCTACGAGCAGTACTTC. It yields the protein CSARFGDLGPYEQYF.